Listed here are 15 T cell receptor beta chains from one sample, sequenced in a study of long-term antiretroviral therapy in people with HIV. immunoSEQ v3.0 was run at survey level. TCRdb's table, derived via immunoSEQ multiplex PCR, lists solely in-frame clones and lacks some. This table has about 23,000 clones, over 75% appearing once. The sequences come from unsorted PBMCs, collected 0.3 years after starting antiretroviral therapy. These TCRs come from a man between 50 and 59 years old with HIV.

The J gene is TRBJ2-2, the V gene TRBV18, with TRBD1 identical over 7 bases. This CDR3 is built from 14 residues. The germline V gene has CDR1 KGHSH and CDR2 LQKENI. Losses at the gene ends were 4 bases for V and 3 bases for J; bases not matched to a gene: 2. The CDR3, as DNA: TGTGCCAGCTCACGAGACAGGGACACCGGGGAGCTGTTTTTT. This gives the protein CASSRDRDTGELFF.

The chain combines TRBV11-2 with TRBJ2-7; 9 bases are a match to TRBD2. This CDR3 has 17 amino acids. Trimming took 0 bases from V and 4 from J; bases not matched to a gene: 10. Germline values: CDR1 SGHAT, CDR2 FQNNGV. Here the CDR3 DNA reads TGTGCCAGCAGCTTAGAGGTGGGCGGGGGGGCCTCTTACGAGCAGTACTTC. Translation: CASSLEVGGGASYEQYF.

This clone was seen just once. The chain employs TRBV13 and TRBJ2-7; 7 bases fit TRBD1. With 7 bases clipped from V and 6 bases from J, the junction kept 15 bases outside the gene matches. The CDR3 has 15 amino acids. CDR1 is PRHDT, CDR2 FYEKMQ, per germline (reference sequence). The DNA of the CDR3 is TGTGCCAGCACCTATGCCGGGACAGAGGCTGTCGAGCAGTACTTC. Residues: CASTYAGTEAVEQYF. Based on the CDR3 plus reference TRBV13 and TRBJ2-7, the full variable domain is AAGVIQSPRHLIKEKRETATLKCYPIPRHDTVYWYQQGPGQDPQFLISFYEKMQSDKGSIPDRFSAQQFSDYHSELNMSSLELGDSALYFCASTYAGTEAVEQYFGPGTRLTVT.

The CDR3 loop is CASSPLAGVNSYNEQFF. CDR3 coding DNA: TGTGCCAGCAGCCCCCTAGCGGGAGTGAACTCCTACAATGAGCAGTTCTTC. The chain couples TRBV14 to TRBJ2-1; 10 bases agree with TRBD2. The CDR3 totals 17 residues. Germline loops: CDR1 SGHDN, CDR2 FVKESK. V was clipped by 4 bases and J by 0 bases; unmatched bases: 6.

The chain employs TRBV9 and TRBJ2-6; a weak D match, TRBD2 (5 bases). Germline assignment: CDR1 SGDLS and CDR2 YYNGEE. The CDR3 sequence is 16 residues long. Deletions cut 1 base from V and 2 bases from J, with 10 bases between. The CDR3 coding sequence is TGTGCCAGCAGCGTACACTGGGGAGCTGGGGCCAACGTCCTGACTTTC. Amino acid sequence: CASSVHWGAGANVLTF.

J is TRBJ2-7 and V is TRBV14, with TRBD2 matching over 9 bases. The CDR3 covers 14 residues. V was pared by 6 bases and J by 2 bases, with 5 bases of the junction left unmatched. Germline lookup yields CDR1 SGHDN and CDR2 FVKESK. The CDR3 DNA follows: TGTGCCAGCAGTTTAGCGGGAGCCCCCTACGAGCAGTACTTC. Translation gives CASSLAGAPYEQYF.

This chain joins TRBV30 and TRBJ1-6, with D unresolved. V lost 1 base and J 7 bases, leaving 8 bases between the germline ends. Looked up from germline, CDR1 is GTSNPN and CDR2 is SVGIG (reference sequence). The CDR3 has 13 residues. In nucleotides, the CDR3 is TGTGCCTGGAGTGGGATTTCCAATTCACCCCTCCACTTT. This codes for CAWSGISNSPLHF. Using reference TRBV30 and TRBJ1-6 for the parts outside the CDR3, the full variable domain is SQTIHQWPATLVQPVGSPLSLECTVEGTSNPNLYWYRQAAGRGLQLLFYSVGIGQISSEVPQNLSASRPQDRQFILSSKKLLLSDSGFYLCAWSGISNSPLHFGNGTRLTVT.

This rearrangement joins TRBV7-3 to TRBJ1-5; D call uncertain. The length of the CDR3 is 15 residues. CDR1 is SGHTA and CDR2 is FQGTGA in the germline V gene. V was cut by 0 bases and J by 6 bases, with 12 bases left in between. The CDR3 DNA follows: TGTGCCAGCAGCTTAACTAAGAGCTCCGGTCAGCCCCAGCATTTT. Encoded protein: CASSLTKSSGQPQHF.

This clone has just a few counts. The chain has TRBV4-1 and TRBJ2-2, with a weak D call TRBD1 (5 bases). The CDR3 spans 16 residues. Germline CDR1 reads MGHRA; CDR2 reads YSYEKL. V lost 6 bases to trimming and J lost 9 bases, with 23 bases between them. The CDR3 sequence: CASSPAPTQEVRELFF. The CDR3, as DNA: TGCGCCAGCAGTCCCGCCCCTACACAGGAAGTGCGGGAGCTGTTTTTT.

This chain connects TRBV27 to TRBJ1-1; D possibly corresponds to TRBD1 (6 bases). Germline values: CDR1 MNHEY, CDR2 SMNVEV (reference sequence). V lost 6 bases and J 11 bases, leaving 16 bases between the germline ends. The CDR3 is made up of 12 amino acids. The CDR3 here is CASRQGGAQAFF. Here the CDR3 DNA reads TGTGCCAGCAGACAAGGGGGGGCCCAGGCTTTCTTT.

A single count supports this clone. The chain has TRBV7-9 and TRBJ2-1; D is ambiguous. V was pared by 2 bases and J by 3 bases, with 8 bases between. This CDR3 has 14 amino acids. Germline loops: CDR1 SEHNR, CDR2 FQNEAQ (reference sequence). The CDR3 sequence is CASSLIEDYNEQFF. DNA of the CDR3: TGTGCCAGCAGCTTAATTGAAGACTACAATGAGCAGTTCTTC.

This clone was picked up a small number of times. The chain links TRBV18 to TRBJ1-2; D is undetermined. This CDR3 spans 15 amino acids. Germline V gene data show CDR1 as KGHSH and CDR2 as LQKENI. V dropped 0 bases and J dropped 1 base, with 9 bases sitting between them. The CDR3 sequence is CASSPPNPGNYGYTF. The CDR3 DNA follows: TGTGCCAGCTCACCACCGAATCCGGGTAACTATGGCTACACCTTC. Looking up the rest from reference TRBV18 and TRBJ1-2 gives the full variable domain: NAGVMQNPRHLVRRRGQEARLRCSPMKGHSHVYWYRQLPEEGLKFMVYLQKENIIDESGMPKERFSAEFPKEGPSILRIQQVVRGDSAAYFCASSPPNPGNYGYTFGSGTRLTVV.

The CDR3 here is CASSLFSGNLGEQFF. The CDR3 DNA follows: TGCGCCAGCAGCTTGTTTAGCGGGAATTTGGGTGAGCAGTTCTTC. The chain links TRBV5-1 to TRBJ2-1; 8 bases fit TRBD2. The CDR3 totals 15 residues. J lost 9 bases, V lost 1 base, and 9 bases had no gene match. In germline, CDR1 is SGHRS, CDR2 YFSETQ.

The chain has TRBV6-6 and TRBJ2-1; 7 bases fit TRBD2. Germline CDR1 reads MNHNY; CDR2 reads SVGAGI (reference sequence). There are 14 residues in the CDR3. Trimming took 4 bases from V and 3 from J; bases not matched to a gene: 3. CDR3 sequence (DNA): TGTGCCAGCAGTTTTCGCGGGGGCTACAATGAGCAGTTCTTC. Its protein product is CASSFRGGYNEQFF.

The V gene is TRBV5-6, the J gene TRBJ2-3; D gene uncertain. This CDR3 region has 12 residues. Germline V gene lookup returns CDR1 SGHDT and CDR2 YYEEEE. Trimming took off 0 bases at V and 4 bases at J, with 3 bases between the two ends. This CDR3 reads CASSLEADTQYF. CDR3 DNA: TGTGCCAGCAGCTTGGAGGCAGATACGCAGTATTTT.